This TCR beta chain was observed in a study of blood T cell repertoires in COVID-19. Study-level background: Whether acute or convalescent, the COVID-19 samples came from the United States, Italy and Spain.

The CDR3 has 12 amino acids. In germline, CDR1 is SGHAT, CDR2 FQNNGV. Trimming shortened V by 5 bases and J by 4 bases, and 9 bases separated the two germline ends. Resolution of symptoms, clearance, or two negative PCRs was present in recovered Cohort 3 donors. Only in-frame clones appear in the TCRdb table, and some are missing; sequencing was by immunoSEQ multiplex PCR. The repertoire holds about 230,000 clones, with approximately 80% as singletons. This clonotype was sampled from a man aged 60 to 69 who had recovered from COVID-19. The chain uses TRBV11-2 and TRBJ2-7; a possible D gene is TRBD1 (5 bases). The sequencing input was PBMCs or T cells enriched from blood (not recorded which). The CDR3: CASSLQVYEQYF. CDR3 bases: TGTGCCAGCAGCCTACAGGTATACGAGCAGTACTTC.